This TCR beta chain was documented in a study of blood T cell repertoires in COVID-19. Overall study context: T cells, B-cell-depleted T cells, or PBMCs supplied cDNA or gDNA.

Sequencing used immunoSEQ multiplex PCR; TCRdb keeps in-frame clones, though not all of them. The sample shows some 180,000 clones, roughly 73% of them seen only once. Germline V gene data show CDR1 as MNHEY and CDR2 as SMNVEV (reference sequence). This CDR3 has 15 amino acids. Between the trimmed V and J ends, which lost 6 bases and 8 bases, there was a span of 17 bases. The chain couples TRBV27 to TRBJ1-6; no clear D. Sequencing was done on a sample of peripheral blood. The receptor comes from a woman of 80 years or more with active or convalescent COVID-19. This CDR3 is CASSLRWQRDSPLHF. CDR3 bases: TGTGCCAGCAGCCTCAGGTGGCAGCGGGATTCACCCCTCCACTTT.